The present TCR delta chain was sequenced within a study of delta chains in infants with herpesvirus infections (dated by TCRdb to 2021 to 2023). A note on the overall study: A Ugandan infant birth cohort was prospectively followed from birth to characterize gammadelta T cell responses to primary cytomegalovirus (CMV) infection. Infant blood samples fell into approximate age groups of 1.5, 4, 8 and 12 months. The study searched for a public fetal Vdelta1/Vgamma8 gammadelta TCR clonotype in infants who acquired CMV infection after birth. gammadelta TCRs were sequenced from PBMC of 18 CMV-infected infants (one congenitally infected) and roughly 8 CMV-uninfected infants with enough sample available. The previously published Belgian fetal and cord blood gammadelta TCR data were not generated in this cohort and were added only for comparison. The paper as a whole reports these results and caveats: Within Vdelta1 cells, the frequency of the public clonotype appeared to be inversely correlated with age at infection and to decay rapidly, seemingly not persisting past roughly two months. Presence of the public clonotype at levels below the detection limit might still occur in CMV-uninfected infants. The authors noted a small sample size and no race- or environment-matched controls, since nearly all Ugandans acquire CMV before adulthood. Of under 20 CMV-infected infants, 4 carried the public Vdelta1 clonotype: the congenitally infected infant plus three who were infected postnatally before 120 days of age. The public clonotype was found only at the first time point after infection and was absent in uninfected infants and in those infected after 120 days.

From the cysteine through the phenylalanine, the CDR3 covers 18 amino acids. Only the CDR3 DNA is retained, 54 bases long and in frame from the first base. V is pruned by 2 bases and J by 2 bases, leaving 11 bases of the junction without a gene match. CDR1 and CDR2 were assigned from the germline V gene as TSWWSYY and QGS. The library was prepared using RT-PCR. PBMC RNA was reverse transcribed with SuperScript II using gamma-chain- and delta-chain-specific primers to generate TCR cDNA. Purification of cDNA was performed with AMPure XP beads, after which the cDNA was amplified and indexed with Illumina adapters by means of the Nextera XT Index Kit. An Illumina MiSeq with a V2 300-cycle kit was used to sequence the gammadelta TCR libraries. In the authors' own workflow: Using MiXCR v2.1.12, CDR3 sequences were assembled, and reads were mapped onto D, J and V genes obtained from GenBank. Repertoire analyses of the CDR3 clonotypes were performed with VDJtools v1.2.1. Clone calls in TCRdb were regenerated from the public reads with CATT, after which identical DNA sequences shared one row. The V and J calls shown here were made by TCRdb, not taken from the authors' results. The sample includes around 1,300 delta-chain clones, with 30% to 35% observed a single time. Jointly, the top ten make up approximately 9.8% of the sample.

The table lists this clone with a count of one. No cognate antigen has been identified for it. No much larger clonotype is one base removed from it; base qualities were not supplied. One read provides weak support. Infants were enrolled after their mothers, pregnant women receiving prenatal care in Kampala, Uganda, were recruited, and documentation of maternal HIV status was required. Home visits to families took place weekly, and collection of infant clinical information, oral swabs and peripheral blood began at 6 weeks of age and was repeated every 4 months after that. Blood was collected in heparin tubes, and PBMC were isolated by Ficoll-Paque density gradient centrifugation and cryopreserved.

The sequence links TRDV1 to TRDJ1; TRDD3 fits 10 bases in the junction. The sequence derives from a human donor who was a Ugandan infant, either HIV-exposed or HIV-unexposed (not recorded which). The material sequenced was peripheral blood, taken at time point 2 of longitudinal follow-up. The CDR3 in this case is CALGEEGHWGMKTDKLIF. The DNA is TGTGCTCTTGGGGAAGAAGGACACTGGGGGATGAAGACCGATAAACTCATCTTT.